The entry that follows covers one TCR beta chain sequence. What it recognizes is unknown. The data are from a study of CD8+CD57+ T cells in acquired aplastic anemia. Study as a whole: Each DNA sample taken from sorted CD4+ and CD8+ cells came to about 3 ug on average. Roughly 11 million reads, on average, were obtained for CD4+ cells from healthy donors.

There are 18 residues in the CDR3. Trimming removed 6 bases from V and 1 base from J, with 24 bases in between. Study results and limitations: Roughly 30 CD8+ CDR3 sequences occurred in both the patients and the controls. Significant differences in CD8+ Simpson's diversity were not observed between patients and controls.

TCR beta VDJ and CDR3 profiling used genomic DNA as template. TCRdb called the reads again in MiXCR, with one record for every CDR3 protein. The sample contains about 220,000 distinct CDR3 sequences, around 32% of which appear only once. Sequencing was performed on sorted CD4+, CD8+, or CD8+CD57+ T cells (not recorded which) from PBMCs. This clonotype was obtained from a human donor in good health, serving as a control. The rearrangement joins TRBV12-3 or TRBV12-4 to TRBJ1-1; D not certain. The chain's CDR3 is CASSPTNKGLIPNTEAFF. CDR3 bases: TGTGCCAGCAGCCCGACAAATAAAGGACTGATACCGAACACTGAAGCTTTCTTT.